This record concerns one T cell receptor (beta chain) sequence. CDR3 length: 14 amino acids. In germline, CDR1 is SGDLS, CDR2 YYNGEE. V dropped 6 bases and J dropped 4 bases, with 16 bases sitting between them. TCRdb's table, derived via immunoSEQ multiplex PCR, lists solely in-frame clones and lacks some. The data contain 30,000 to 40,000 clones, around 90% of them singletons. These data are taken from a study of T cell changes during pregnancy in multiple sclerosis. The V gene is TRBV9, the J gene TRBJ1-1; no definite D call. Here the sequenced sample was CD8+ T cells from peripheral blood mononuclear cells, taken in the third trimester of pregnancy. The receptor comes from a female donor with multiple sclerosis, enrolled in a pregnancy study. The CDR3 DNA reads TGTGCCAGCAACCCCTCAGCGGGGAGCACTGAAGCTTTCTTT. This codes for CASNPSAGSTEAFF.